The 17 T cell receptor beta chains listed next were all sequenced from one sample in a study of CD8 T cells in ankylosing spondylitis. MiXCR was run by TCRdb on the 5' RACE reads, yielding one entry per CDR3 protein. The sample shows about 130,000 distinct CDR3 sequences, 6% to 8.5% of them seen only once. Sequencing was done on a sample of blood, either unsorted or a sorted T cell fraction (not recorded which). Receptors originate from a male donor with ankylosing spondylitis or in good health (not recorded which).

This clonotype was found many times. The chain employs TRBV28 and TRBJ2-7, with D possibly TRBD1 on 5 matching bases. CDR1 is MDHEN, CDR2 SYDVKM, per germline. Trimming shortened V by 3 bases and J by 1 base, and 7 bases separated the two germline ends. The CDR3 runs 13 residues. The CDR3 DNA reads TGTGCCAGCAGTTTTCCAGGGTCCTACGAGCAGTACTTC. Translating gives CASSFPGSYEQYF.

This clonotype came up many times. V usage is TRBV7-3 and J usage is TRBJ2-7; D is unclear. Looked up from germline, CDR1 is SGHTA and CDR2 is FQGTGA. The CDR3 spans 14 residues. V was pared by 5 bases and J by 0 bases, with 11 bases between. The CDR3 region has the DNA TGTGCCAGCAGCCTAGAAAGCCGCTCCTACGAGCAGTACTTC. Translation gives CASSLESRSYEQYF.

This clonotype has at least ten counts. The chain recombines TRBV5-1 with TRBJ2-1, with 11 bases matching TRBD2. Germline V gives CDR1 SGHRS, CDR2 YFSETQ. V lost 2 bases and J lost 0; bases outside the gene matches: 7. The CDR3 is made up of 18 amino acids. The CDR3, as DNA: TGCGCCAGCAGCTTAACTAGCGGGGGACTTAGCTCCTACAATGAGCAGTTCTTC. Amino acid sequence: CASSLTSGGLSSYNEQFF.

The sample holds many counts of this clonotype. The chain recombines TRBV4-1 with TRBJ2-4, with 8 bases that match TRBD1. The CDR3 totals 17 residues. Germline V lookup: CDR1 MGHRA, CDR2 YSYEKL. The V gene end was trimmed by 0 bases and the J gene end by 6 bases; junction bases not matched to a gene: 10. CDR3: CASSQDPPQGAGNIQYF. CDR3 sequence (DNA): TGCGCCAGCAGCCAAGATCCGCCGCAGGGGGCGGGAAACATTCAGTACTTC.

Turning to this clonotype: A much larger clonotype is one base distant, so this may be a read error. This sequence joins TRBV4-3 and TRBJ2-5; D is unresolved. The CDR3 extends over 15 amino acids. V gave up 0 bases and J gave up 3 bases, with 11 bases separating them. From germline, CDR1 is LGHNA and CDR2 YSLEER. CDR3 sequence: CASSQDLGPEETQYF. The CDR3, as DNA: TGCGCCAGCAGCCAAGATCTCGGGCCTGAAGAGACCCAGTACTTC.

V gene TRBV9 combines with J gene TRBJ2-5; a weak D match, TRBD1 (7 bases). Trimming left V 2 bases short and J 0 bases short, with 8 bases between. The germline V gene has CDR1 SGDLS and CDR2 YYNGEE. CDR3 length: 14 residues. CDR3 DNA: TGTGCCAGCAGCGTCAGGGGGGACCAAGAGACCCAGTACTTC. It yields the protein CASSVRGDQETQYF.

This clonotype was seen many times. The rearrangement links TRBV5-1 to TRBJ2-7, with unresolved D. The CDR3 totals 18 residues. Germline V CDR1 and CDR2: SGHRS, YFSETQ. Trimming pared 0 bases from V and 4 bases from J, leaving 23 bases between. CDR3 sequence reads: CASSLEASATDVPYEQYF. The CDR3 DNA reads TGCGCCAGCAGCTTGGAGGCTTCCGCAACGGATGTCCCGTACGAGCAGTACTTC.

The V call is TRBV5-1, the J call TRBJ2-4; D is unresolved. Germline V gene data show CDR1 as SGHRS and CDR2 as YFSETQ. The CDR3 runs to 16 residues. Trimming removed 0 bases at V and 0 bases at J, with 10 bases between. The CDR3 sequence: CASSLDPILAKNIQYF. CDR3 bases: TGCGCCAGCAGCTTGGATCCGATACTAGCCAAAAACATTCAGTACTTC.

This clonotype was picked up many times. The chain carries TRBV20-1 and TRBJ2-7; tentatively, D is TRBD1 (5 bases). Trimming removed 8 bases at V and 1 base at J, with 18 bases between. The CDR3 extends over 14 amino acids. CDR1 and CDR2 (germline): DFQATT, SNEGSKA (reference sequence). CDR3 region: CSSAPGYLSYEQYF. The CDR3 coding sequence is TGCAGTAGTGCCCCAGGGTACCTTTCCTACGAGCAGTACTTC.

This clonotype showed up many times. The chain uses TRBV15 and TRBJ2-2; D gene ambiguous. CDR3 size: 13 residues. The V end was cut by 0 bases, the J end by 1 base, with 0 bases between. The germline V gene encodes CDR1 LNHNV and CDR2 YYDKDF (reference sequence). DNA of the CDR3: TGTGCCACCAGCAGAGAGAACACCGGGGAGCTGTTTTTT. It codes for CATSRENTGELFF.

Many counts were recorded for this clonotype. The J gene is TRBJ2-3, the V gene TRBV6-2 or TRBV6-3; 14 bases are a match to TRBD2. Germline assignment: CDR1 MNHEY and CDR2 SVGEGT. V gave up 0 bases and J gave up 3 bases; unmatched junction bases: 8. The CDR3 length is 19 residues. The CDR3 loop is CASSYSRLAGGPETDTQYF. For the CDR3, the DNA is TGTGCCAGCAGTTACTCGAGACTAGCGGGAGGGCCGGAGACAGATACGCAGTATTTT.

This clonotype was seen at least ten times. This chain uses TRBV28 with TRBJ2-3, with 9 bases fitting TRBD2. CDR3 length: 20 residues. V shed 5 bases, J shed 4 bases, and the junction held 22 bases outside the gene matches. The germline V gene encodes CDR1 MDHEN and CDR2 SYDVKM. The CDR3 sequence: CASSTPSPSSGSDLSDTQYF. CDR3 coding DNA: TGTGCCAGCAGTACACCATCTCCGAGTAGCGGGAGCGATCTGTCAGATACGCAGTATTTT. Full variable domain (remainder filled in from reference TRBV28 and TRBJ2-3): DVKVTQSSRYLVKRTGEKVFLECVQDMDHENMFWYRQDPGLGLRLIYFSYDVKMKEKGDIPEGYSVSREKKERFSLILESASTNQTSMYLCASSTPSPSSGSDLSDTQYFGPGTRLTVL.

This clonotype was counted ten times or more. This chain joins TRBV29-1 and TRBJ1-1; 7 positions match TRBD1. Unmatched junction bases numbered 3, after V lost 4 bases and J lost 1 base. Germline CDR1 reads SQVTM; CDR2 reads ANQGSEA. There are 13 residues in the CDR3. CDR3 nucleotide sequence: TGCAGCGTTGGACGACAGGGGAACACTGAAGCTTTCTTT. Translating gives CSVGRQGNTEAFF.

The sample holds many counts of this clonotype. The CDR3 nucleotides are TGCGCCAGCAGCTCCCTACGGACAGGCTACGAGCAGTACTTC. It specifies CASSSLRTGYEQYF. The chain joins TRBV5-1 to TRBJ2-7; 7 bases agree with TRBD1. V lost 3 bases to trimming and J lost 3 bases; unmatched junction nucleotides: 6. Germline V gene sequence: CDR1 SGHRS, CDR2 YFSETQ. The CDR3 runs to 14 residues.

The count of this clonotype is one. This chain uses TRBV4-2 with TRBJ2-5; 8 bases are shared with TRBD2. Germline V lookup: CDR1 LGHNA, CDR2 YNFKEQ. The CDR3 is 15 residues long. The J segment lost 4 bases and the V segment lost 1 base, leaving 5 bases of the junction unmatched. The CDR3 region is CASSQAGTSRETQYF. CDR3 coding DNA: TGTGCCAGCAGCCAAGCGGGGACTAGTCGAGAGACCCAGTACTTC.

In this sample, this clonotype turned up many times. The chain employs TRBV18 and TRBJ2-7; no clear D gene. With 4 bases removed from V and 6 bases from J, the gap between germline ends came to 19 bases. Per germline, CDR1 KGHSH and CDR2 LQKENI. The CDR3 is made up of 15 amino acids. DNA for the CDR3: TGTGCCAGCTCACTTGTTACCGCAATTTGGTCCGAGCAGTACTTC. It encodes CASSLVTAIWSEQYF.

The table lists this clonotype with many counts. The genes are TRBV20-1 and TRBJ2-7; a weak D match, TRBD2 (6 bases). In germline, CDR1 is DFQATT, CDR2 SNEGSKA (reference sequence). Trimming left V 6 bases short and J 0 bases short, with 15 bases between. CDR3 length: 14 amino acids. The DNA for the CDR3 is TGCAGTGCCCTAGCGACGGGGAACTCCTACGAGCAGTACTTC. It encodes CSALATGNSYEQYF.